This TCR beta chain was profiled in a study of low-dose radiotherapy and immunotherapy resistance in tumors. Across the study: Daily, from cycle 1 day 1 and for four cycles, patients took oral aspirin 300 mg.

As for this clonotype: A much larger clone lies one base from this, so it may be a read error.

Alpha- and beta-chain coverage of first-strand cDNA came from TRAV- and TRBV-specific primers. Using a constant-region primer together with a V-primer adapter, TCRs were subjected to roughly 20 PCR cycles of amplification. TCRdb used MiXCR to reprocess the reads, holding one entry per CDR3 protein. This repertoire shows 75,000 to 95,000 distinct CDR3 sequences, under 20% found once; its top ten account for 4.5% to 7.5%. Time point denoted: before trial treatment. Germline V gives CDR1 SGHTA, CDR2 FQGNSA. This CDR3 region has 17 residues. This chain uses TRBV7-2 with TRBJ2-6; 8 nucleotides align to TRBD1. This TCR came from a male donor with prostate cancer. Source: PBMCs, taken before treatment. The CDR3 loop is CASSLYGQGSEANVLTF. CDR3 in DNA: TGTGCCAGCAGCTTATATGGACAGGGCTCTGAGGCCAACGTCCTGACTTTC.